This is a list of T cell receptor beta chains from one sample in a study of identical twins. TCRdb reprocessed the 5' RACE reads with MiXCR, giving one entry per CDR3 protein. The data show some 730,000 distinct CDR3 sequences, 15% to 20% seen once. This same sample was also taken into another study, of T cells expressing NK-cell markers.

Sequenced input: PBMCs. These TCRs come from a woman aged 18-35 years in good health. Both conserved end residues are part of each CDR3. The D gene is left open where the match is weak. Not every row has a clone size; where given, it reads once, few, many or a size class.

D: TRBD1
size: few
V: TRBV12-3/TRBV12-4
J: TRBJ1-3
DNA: TGTGCCAGCAGCCGACAGGGTGGTGGAAACACCATATATTTT
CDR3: CASSRQGGGNTIYF

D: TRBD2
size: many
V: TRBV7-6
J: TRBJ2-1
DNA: TGTGCCAGCAGCTTAGCGGGGGTAGCGGGATCAAGTTCCTACAATGAGCAGTTCTTC
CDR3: CASSLAGVAGSSSYNEQFF

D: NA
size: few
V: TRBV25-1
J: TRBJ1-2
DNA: TGTGCCAGCAGTGAATGGATTGGGCAACTTCATAACTATGGCTACACCTTC
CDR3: CASSEWIGQLHNYGYTF

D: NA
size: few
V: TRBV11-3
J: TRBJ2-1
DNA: TGTGCCAGCAGCCGAGTCAGAGGTGAGCAGTTCTTC
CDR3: CASSRVRGEQFF

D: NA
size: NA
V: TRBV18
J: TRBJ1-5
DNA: TGTGCCAGCTCACCAAGTCCGGGGAGGCCCCAGCATTTT
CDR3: CASSPSPGRPQHF

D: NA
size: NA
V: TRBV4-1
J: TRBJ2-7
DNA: TGCGCCAGCAGCCACTATTTTGGCCGGTCCTACGAGCAGTACTTC
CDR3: CASSHYFGRSYEQYF

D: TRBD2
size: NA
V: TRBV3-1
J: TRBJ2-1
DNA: TGTGCCTTCAGCCGGGGGGTGGGTCATACCGACTCCTACAATGAGCAGTTCTTC
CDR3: CAFSRGVGHTDSYNEQFF

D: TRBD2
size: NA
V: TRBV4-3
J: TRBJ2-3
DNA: TGCGCCAGCAGCCATCTTAGCGGGGCGACAGATACGCAGTATTTT
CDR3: CASSHLSGATDTQYF

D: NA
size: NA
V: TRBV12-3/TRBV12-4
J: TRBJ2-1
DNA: TGTGCCAGCAGTGAAACTTATGAGCAGTTCTTC
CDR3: CASSETYEQFF

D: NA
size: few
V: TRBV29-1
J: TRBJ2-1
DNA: TGCAGCGTTGAGGTCCTGTACAATGAGCAGTTCTTC
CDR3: CSVEVLYNEQFF

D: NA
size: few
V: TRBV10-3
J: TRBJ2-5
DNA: TGTGCCATCAATCCGGGAAGGGGAGAGACCCAGTACTTC
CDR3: CAINPGRGETQYF

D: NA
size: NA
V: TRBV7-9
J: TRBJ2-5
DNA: TGTGCCAGCACGTTAGAATCGACAGCAGCCGAGACCCAGTACTTC
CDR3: CASTLESTAAETQYF

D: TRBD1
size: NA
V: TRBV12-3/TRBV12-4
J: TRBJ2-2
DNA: TGTGCCAGCAGTTCCCGGACAGGGGGCTCCGGGGAGCTGTTTTTT
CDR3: CASSSRTGGSGELFF

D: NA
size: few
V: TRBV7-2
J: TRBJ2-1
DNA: TGTGCCAGCAACCCCGGGACACGGTCGAACAATGAGCAGTTCTTC
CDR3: CASNPGTRSNNEQFF

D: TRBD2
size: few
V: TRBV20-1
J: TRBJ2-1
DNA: TGCAGTGCCCCGGGACTAGCGGGACCAGGCCCCAATGAGCAGTTCTTC
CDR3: CSAPGLAGPGPNEQFF

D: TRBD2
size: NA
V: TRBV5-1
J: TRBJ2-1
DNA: TGCGCCAGCAGTCCCACGACTAGCGGGGGTGTGAATGAGCAGTTCTTC
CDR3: CASSPTTSGGVNEQFF

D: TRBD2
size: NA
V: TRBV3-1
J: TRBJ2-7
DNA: TGTGCCAGCAGCCGTAGCGGGGGGGCGGGGGAGCAGTACTTC
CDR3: CASSRSGGAGEQYF

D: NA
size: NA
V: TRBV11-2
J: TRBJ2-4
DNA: TGTGCCAGCAGCTTAGCCAGGGGGGGCAAAAACATTCAGTACTTC
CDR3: CASSLARGGKNIQYF

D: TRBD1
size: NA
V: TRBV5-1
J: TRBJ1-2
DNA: TGCGCCAGCAGCAAAGAACCAGGGGGCGTTCAGTCTACGAATGGCTACACCTTC
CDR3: CASSKEPGGVQSTNGYTF

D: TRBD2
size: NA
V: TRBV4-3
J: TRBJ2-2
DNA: TGCGCCAGCAGCACCCAACTAGCGGGAGAATATGGCGGGGAGCTGTTTTTT
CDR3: CASSTQLAGEYGGELFF

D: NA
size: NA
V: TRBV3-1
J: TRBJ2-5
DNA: TGTGCCAGCAGCCAAGGGGGGGTTGGGCAAGAGACCCAGTACTTC
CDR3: CASSQGGVGQETQYF

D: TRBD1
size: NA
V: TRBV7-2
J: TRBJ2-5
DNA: TGTGCCAGCAGTTACCCGGGACAGGTATTAGAGACCCAGTACTTC
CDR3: CASSYPGQVLETQYF

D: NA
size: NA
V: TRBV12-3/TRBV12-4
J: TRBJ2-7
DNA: TGTGCCAGCAGTTTAACAGCGGAGGACTACTACGAGCAGTACTTC
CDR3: CASSLTAEDYYEQYF

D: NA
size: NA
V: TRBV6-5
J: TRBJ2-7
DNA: TGTGCCAGCCTCCTACCTCCTACAGAGCAGTACTTC
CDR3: CASLLPPTEQYF

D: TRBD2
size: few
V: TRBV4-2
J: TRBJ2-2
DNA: TGTGCCAGCAGCCAAGTCGTAGCGGGGGCCCAGGGAGGGGAGCTGTTTTTT
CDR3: CASSQVVAGAQGGELFF

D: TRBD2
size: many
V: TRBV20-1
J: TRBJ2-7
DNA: TGCAGTGCCAGGCGGGGGAACTCCTACGAGCAGTACTTC
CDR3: CSARRGNSYEQYF

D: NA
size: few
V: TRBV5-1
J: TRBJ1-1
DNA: TGCGCCAGCAGCTTGCAGGGGCAAGGGAACACTGAAGCTTTCTTT
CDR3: CASSLQGQGNTEAFF

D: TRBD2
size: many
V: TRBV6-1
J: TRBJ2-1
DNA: TGTGCCAGCAGATCCGGGACTAGCGGGAGGTATGAGCAGTTCTTC
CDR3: CASRSGTSGRYEQFF

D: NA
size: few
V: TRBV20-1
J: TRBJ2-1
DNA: TGCAGCGCCGTAGCTCTAGCGAGACTTGACAATGAGCAGTTCTTC
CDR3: CSAVALARLDNEQFF

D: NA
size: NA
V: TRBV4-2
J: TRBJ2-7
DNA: TGTGCCAGCAGCCAAGAGGGCCGCTACGAGCAGTACTTC
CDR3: CASSQEGRYEQYF

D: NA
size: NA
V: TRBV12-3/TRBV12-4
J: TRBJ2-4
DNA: TGTGCCAGCAGTCGGGACTGGGGGAACATTCAGTACTTC
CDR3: CASSRDWGNIQYF

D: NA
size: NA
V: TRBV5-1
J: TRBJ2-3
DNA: TGCGCCAGCAGCTTACCCAGGGGCGATACAGATACGCAGTATTTT
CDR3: CASSLPRGDTDTQYF

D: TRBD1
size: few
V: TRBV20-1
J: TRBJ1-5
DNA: TGCAGTGCTCAACCCCGACAGGGATATCAGCCCCAGCATTTT
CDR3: CSAQPRQGYQPQHF

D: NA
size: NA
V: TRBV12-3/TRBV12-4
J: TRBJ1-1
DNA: TGTGCCAGCAGGGGGAGCTCGGACACTGAAGCTTTCTTT
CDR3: CASRGSSDTEAFF

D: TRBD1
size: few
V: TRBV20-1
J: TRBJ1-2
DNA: TGCAGTGCTAGGGAGGGGGCGGACTATGGCTACACCTTC
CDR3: CSAREGADYGYTF

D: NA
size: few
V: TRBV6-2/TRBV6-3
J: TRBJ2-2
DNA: TGTGCCAGCAGTTATATGCCCCGGGACCTAACCTTCGCGAACACCGGGGAGCTGTTTTTT
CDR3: CASSYMPRDLTFANTGELFF

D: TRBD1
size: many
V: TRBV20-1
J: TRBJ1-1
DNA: TGCAGTGCTAGTCTGACGGACAGGGAAAGTCAAGCTTTCTTT
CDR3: CSASLTDRESQAFF

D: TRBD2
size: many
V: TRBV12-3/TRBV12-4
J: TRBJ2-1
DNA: TGTGCCAGCACCGCGGGAGCGGGGGGTTACAATGAGCAGTTCTTC
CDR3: CASTAGAGGYNEQFF

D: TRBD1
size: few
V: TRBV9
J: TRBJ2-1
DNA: TGTGCCAGCAGCGTGACAGGGGCAAACTCCTACAATGAGCAGTTCTTC
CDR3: CASSVTGANSYNEQFF